This T cell receptor beta chain was sequenced for a study of CD8+CD57+ T cells in acquired aplastic anemia. Looking at the study overall: Yields of DNA that came from sorted CD4+ and CD8+ cells averaged 3.2 ug.

The CDR3 has 16 amino acids. Trimming took off 11 bases at V and 1 base at J, with 22 bases between the two ends. CDR1 is SEHNR and CDR2 is FQNEAQ in the germline V gene (reference sequence). Both TCR beta VDJ combination and CDR3 sequence profiling were carried out. Genomic DNA was the template for this profiling. TCRdb passed the reads through MiXCR, listing each CDR3 protein once. Of 150,000 to 200,000 distinct CDR3 sequences detected, over 60% appear once; the ten largest clones hold approximately 44%. This clonotype was picked up one time. The chain recombines TRBV7-9 with TRBJ2-3; D is perhaps TRBD2 (7 bases). Sample: sorted CD4+, CD8+, or CD8+CD57+ T cells (not recorded which) from PBMCs. This receptor was identified in a human donor with severe aplastic anemia or a healthy control (not recorded which). In DNA form, the CDR3 reads TGTGCCGGCACTTGGGGGGGGCTTTGGGGCACAGATACGCAGTATTTT. Translating it yields CAGTWGGLWGTDTQYF.